The next 30 T cell receptor beta chains were all read from a single sample in a study of low-dose radiotherapy and immunotherapy resistance in tumors. TRAV- and TRBV-specific primers primed first-strand cDNA, covering alpha and beta chains. With a V-primer adapter and a constant-region primer, TCRs were amplified for 20 to 25 PCR cycles. TCRdb reprocessed the reads with MiXCR, giving one entry per CDR3 protein. The sample lists 15,000 to 20,000 distinct CDR3 sequences, under 80% seen once, with about an eighth in the top ten. The receptors here all came from a human donor with advanced metastatic prostate, ovarian, gallbladder or colorectal cancer (not recorded which). This table probably holds off-target reads from a library built for another chain.

In this sample, this clonotype turned up a few times. The V gene is TRBV12-3 or TRBV12-4, the J gene TRBJ1-2, with 10 bases fitting TRBD1. The trim removed 4 bases at V and 7 bases at J, leaving 9 bases unmatched. This CDR3 spans 15 amino acids. CDR3 DNA sequence: TGTGCCAGCAGTTCAGGGGACAGGGGAAATCTTGGCTACACCTTC. This sequence encodes CASSSGDRGNLGYTF.

V gene TRBV28 combines with J gene TRBJ1-2; D might be TRBD1 (5 bases). The V gene's germline CDR1 is MDHEN and CDR2 SYDVKM. CDR3 length: 14 residues. Trimming stripped 6 bases from V and 6 bases from J, with 17 bases between. The CDR3 DNA is TGTGCCAGCAGCATATCAGGGTTTGAGAATGGCTACACCTTC. Protein sequence: CASSISGFENGYTF.

The chain recombines TRBV5-1 with TRBJ1-1; D ambiguous. This CDR3 comprises 13 residues. The V end was cut by 4 bases, the J end by 6 bases, with 13 bases between. Germline-derived CDR1 and CDR2 are SGHRS and YFSETQ. The DNA for the CDR3 is TGCGCCAGCAGCGTATACGAGGGTTCTGAAGCTTTCTTT. It specifies CASSVYEGSEAFF.

The chain recombines TRBV4-2 with TRBJ1-2; D unresolved. CDR3 length: 15 amino acids. Trimming removed 0 bases from V and 1 base from J, with 9 bases in between. The germline CDR1 and CDR2 sequences are LGHNA and YNFKEQ. The CDR3 loop is CASSQDGRSNYGYTF. The CDR3 DNA sequence: TGTGCCAGCAGCCAAGATGGGAGGAGTAACTATGGCTACACCTTC.

The chain joins TRBV6-1 to TRBJ1-4; D unclear. CDR1 is MNHNS and CDR2 is SASEGT in the germline V gene. The CDR3 spans 18 residues. Trimming took off 6 bases at V and 8 bases at J, with 28 bases between the two ends. The CDR3 nucleotides read TGTGCCAGCAGAGCAATGAATTACTTATCCCCAGAAAGCGAAAAACTGTTTTTT. Translating it yields CASRAMNYLSPESEKLFF.

This clonotype has only a few counts. The J gene is TRBJ1-2, the V gene TRBV14, with D possibly being TRBD1 (5 bases). The V gene's germline CDR1 is SGHDN and CDR2 FVKESK. CDR3 length: 16 residues. Trimming removed 1 base at V and 3 bases at J, with 15 bases between. CDR3 in DNA: TGTGCCAGCAGCCAAGTGGGTGTCAGACAGCACTATGGCTACACCTTC. Encoded protein: CASSQVGVRQHYGYTF.

The J gene is TRBJ1-2, the V gene TRBV20-1; D is unclear. This CDR3 contains 13 residues. CDR1 and CDR2 from the germline V gene are DFQATT and SNEGSKA (reference sequence). With 6 bases removed from V and 4 bases from J, the gap between germline ends came to 15 bases. The CDR3 nucleotides read TGCAGTGCCCCGCACGCCTCTAGCTATGGCTACACCTTC. This translates into CSAPHASSYGYTF.

The chain carries TRBV21-1 and TRBJ2-7; TRBD1, the table's D call, was not compared with the DNA. TRBV21-1 is termed a pseudogene. The CDR3 is 15 residues long. This chain's CDR3 is CASSKVARANYEQYF. CDR3 coding DNA: TGTGCCAGCAGCAAAGTGGCCCGGGCAAACTACGAGCAGTACTTC.

V is TRBV2 and J is TRBJ2-2; no clear D. CDR1 is SNHLY, CDR2 FYNNEI, per germline. This CDR3 region has 12 residues. The germline V and J ends were trimmed by 9 bases and 8 bases, with 13 bases remaining between them. The CDR3 coding sequence is TGTGCCAGTGCCCAGCTCGTGGGGGAGCTGTTTTTT. Translation: CASAQLVGELFF.

The J gene is TRBJ1-1, the V gene TRBV12-3 or TRBV12-4; D gene uncertain. This CDR3 has 11 residues. V was shortened by 4 bases and J by 7 bases, with 7 bases between the two germline ends. The CDR3 region has the DNA TGTGCCAGCAGTTCGGCTGGTGAAGCTTTCTTT. Its protein is CASSSAGEAFF.

The CDR3 protein is CSASSREETQYF. The CDR3 DNA sequence: TGCAGTGCTAGTTCCAGGGAAGAGACCCAGTACTTC. V usage is TRBV20-1 and J usage is TRBJ2-5; D might be TRBD1 (5 bases). Trimming left V 3 bases short and J 3 bases short, with 8 bases between. Germline CDR1 reads DFQATT; CDR2 reads SNEGSKA (reference sequence). This CDR3 has 12 residues.

The chain employs TRBV28 and TRBJ1-2; D ambiguous. The CDR3 covers 12 residues. Germline loops: CDR1 MDHEN, CDR2 SYDVKM. V shed 7 bases and J shed 4 bases, with 10 bases lying between them. The CDR3 region has the DNA TGTGCCAGCAACAAGGAGATCTATGGCTACACCTTC. Encoded protein: CASNKEIYGYTF.

A remark on this clonotype: The conserved closing phenylalanine or tryptophan is absent in this CDR3, likely reflecting a read error. J is TRBJ2-3 and V is TRBV28; weak D call: TRBD2 (5 bases). CDR3 length equals 15 residues. Germline V gene sequence: CDR1 MDHEN, CDR2 SYDVKM. V lost 1 base and J 5 bases, leaving 13 bases between the germline ends. The CDR3 sequence: CASSLSPDYRDTQYI. The CDR3 DNA is TGTGCCAGCAGTTTATCTCCTGACTATCGAGATACGCAGTATATT.

The CDR3 loop is CASSVTSGGYTF. The CDR3 nucleotides read TGTGCCAGTAGTGTTACGTCGGGTGGCTACACCTTC. The chain joins TRBV19 to TRBJ1-2; no clear D gene. V lost 5 bases and J 7 bases, leaving 11 bases between the germline ends. CDR1 is LNHDA, CDR2 SQIVND, per germline (reference sequence). This CDR3 comprises 12 residues. Based on the CDR3 plus reference TRBV19 and TRBJ1-2, the full variable domain is DGGITQSPKYLFRKEGQNVTLSCEQNLNHDAMYWYRQDPGQGLRLIYYSQIVNDFQKGDIAEGYSVSREKKESFPLTVTSAQKNPTAFYLCASSVTSGGYTFGSGTRLTVV.

This clonotype has a handful of counts. The chain links TRBV28 to TRBJ2-3; D unresolved. The V gene's germline CDR1 is MDHEN and CDR2 SYDVKM. This CDR3 has 14 amino acids. V was clipped by 2 bases and J by 0 bases, with 6 bases between them. DNA of the CDR3: TGTGCCAGCAGTTTAGAGGACAGCACAGATACGCAGTATTTT. It yields the protein CASSLEDSTDTQYF.

Only a few counts were recorded for this clonotype. V is TRBV6-2 or TRBV6-3 and J is TRBJ2-1, with 10 bases that match TRBD2. The ends lost 4 bases at V and 7 bases at J; junction bases unmatched: 10. In germline, CDR1 is MNHEY, CDR2 SVGEGT. This CDR3 is built from 16 residues. The CDR3 is CASSSRSGRAVNEQFF. The CDR3 nucleotides are TGTGCCAGCAGTTCCAGAAGCGGGAGGGCCGTGAATGAGCAGTTCTTC.

V gene TRBV12-3 or TRBV12-4 combines with J gene TRBJ2-1; D remains ambiguous. Trimming stripped 6 bases from V and 0 bases from J, with 18 bases between. The CDR3 consists of 17 residues. CDR3 residues: CASRPRLGLSSYNEQFF. DNA of the CDR3: TGTGCCAGCAGACCCCGTCTCGGGTTAAGCTCCTACAATGAGCAGTTCTTC.

V and J are TRBV6-8 and TRBJ2-2; no clear D gene. Germline lookup yields CDR1 MNHGY and CDR2 SAAAGT. This CDR3 spans 19 amino acids. V was shortened by 2 bases and J by 3 bases, with 22 bases between the two germline ends. CDR3 DNA sequence: TGTGCCAGCAGTTACCAGGACCCTAAATCCAGTTGGTACACCGGGGAGCTGTTTTTT. Its protein is CASSYQDPKSSWYTGELFF.

The chain employs TRBV29-1 and TRBJ1-2; D uncertain. V was trimmed by 5 bases and J by 7 bases, leaving 14 bases between them. The germline CDR1 and CDR2 sequences are SQVTM and ANQGSEA. The CDR3 contains 12 residues. CDR3 region: CSVMGTSSGYTF. CDR3 nucleotide sequence: TGCAGCGTTATGGGCACCAGTTCTGGCTACACCTTC.

The J gene is TRBJ2-2, the V gene TRBV19; D may be TRBD2 (6 bases). V was cut by 5 bases and J by 0 bases, with 13 bases left in between. CDR3 length: 16 amino acids. Germline loops: CDR1 LNHDA, CDR2 SQIVND (reference sequence). The DNA of the CDR3 is TGTGCCAGTAGTCCACGTCTAGCGACGAACACCGGGGAGCTGTTTTTT. This translates into CASSPRLATNTGELFF.

V gene TRBV6-8 combines with J gene TRBJ2-5, with D possibly TRBD2 on 5 matching bases. V lost 7 bases and J 5 bases, leaving 17 bases between the germline ends. Germline values: CDR1 MNHGY, CDR2 SAAAGT. The CDR3 sequence is 14 residues long. CDR3 protein: CASMAGLPGETQYF. The CDR3 bases are TGTGCCAGCATGGCGGGTCTCCCGGGGGAGACCCAGTACTTC.

The table lists this clonotype with a count of one. J is TRBJ2-5 and V is TRBV29-1; no clear D gene. CDR3 length: 14 amino acids. Deletions cut 5 bases from V and 1 base from J, with 14 bases between. Germline V gene lookup returns CDR1 SQVTM and CDR2 ANQGSEA. The CDR3 nucleotides are TGCAGCGTTTTTGTTCCGGCTATCCAAGAGACCCAGTACTTC. Translation gives CSVFVPAIQETQYF. Based on the CDR3 plus reference TRBV29-1 and TRBJ2-5, the full variable domain is SAVISQKPSRDICQRGTSLTIQCQVDSQVTMMFWYRQQPGQSLTLIATANQGSEATYESGFVIDKFPISRPNLTFSTLTVSNMSPEDSSIYLCSVFVPAIQETQYFGPGTRLLVL.

In this sample, this clonotype turned up a few times. The chain is built from TRBV6-1 and TRBJ2-7; 7 bases match TRBD1. The CDR3 length is 15 residues. Germline V gene lookup returns CDR1 MNHNS and CDR2 SASEGT. The J segment lost 0 bases and the V segment lost 6 bases, leaving 8 bases of the junction unmatched. The CDR3 protein is CASRVDRKSSYEQYF. CDR3 nucleotide sequence: TGTGCCAGCAGGGTGGACAGGAAGAGCTCCTACGAGCAGTACTTC.

This chain uses TRBV24-1 with TRBJ1-5; no clear D. The CDR3 is 13 amino acids. V dropped 1 base and J dropped 6 bases, with 6 bases sitting between them. Germline V CDR1 and CDR2: KGHDR, SFDVKD. The CDR3 protein is CATSDLGGQPQHF. The CDR3 DNA sequence: TGTGCCACCAGTGATTTAGGTGGTCAGCCCCAGCATTTT.

The chain joins TRBV10-3 to TRBJ1-3; 10 bases line up with TRBD1. This CDR3 spans 17 amino acids. Trimming at V came to 8 bases and at J to 0 bases, leaving 10 bases not matched to a gene. CDR1 is ENHRY and CDR2 is SYGVKD in the germline V gene. CDR3 region: CAIGETGGRYSGNTIYF. CDR3 in DNA: TGTGCCATCGGGGAGACAGGGGGCCGATACTCTGGAAACACCATATATTTT.

V and J are TRBV6-6 and TRBJ2-7; D may correspond to TRBD1 or TRBD2 (5 bases each). This CDR3 comprises 13 residues. CDR1 and CDR2 from the germline V gene are MNHNY and SVGAGI (reference sequence). V was trimmed by 7 bases and J by 5 bases, leaving 15 bases between them. CDR3 nucleotides: TGTGCCAGCACCGTTTCAGGGAGCCACGAGCAGTACTTC. Residues: CASTVSGSHEQYF.

The chain carries TRBV11-2 and TRBJ2-2; D is perhaps TRBD2 (6 bases). This CDR3 contains 16 residues. The germline gives CDR1 SGHAT, CDR2 FQNNGV. V was pared by 3 bases and J by 3 bases, with 14 bases between. The CDR3 reads CASSFSGLEYTGELFF. The CDR3 DNA reads TGTGCCAGCAGCTTTAGCGGCCTCGAGTACACCGGGGAGCTGTTTTTT.

This chain links TRBV20-1 with TRBJ2-4; 9 positions match TRBD2. Trimming cost V 6 bases and J 10 bases; bases outside gene matches: 7. Germline CDR1 and CDR2: DFQATT and SNEGSKA (reference sequence). The CDR3 sequence is 12 residues long. The CDR3 DNA sequence: TGCAGTGCGGAGGCCAGCGGGGGGATTCAGTACTTC. This sequence encodes CSAEASGGIQYF.

The CDR3 loop is CSATRYGHNEQFF. The CDR3 coding sequence is TGCAGTGCTACAAGGTACGGCCACAATGAGCAGTTCTTC. This rearrangement joins TRBV20-1 to TRBJ2-1, with D hard to call. CDR1 is DFQATT, CDR2 SNEGSKA, per germline (reference sequence). This CDR3 is built from 13 residues. V gave up 4 bases and J gave up 5 bases, with 12 bases separating them.

This rearrangement joins TRBV2 to TRBJ1-1; D call uncertain. CDR3 length: 12 amino acids. V was trimmed by 6 bases and J by 5 bases, leaving 10 bases between them. Germline CDR1 SNHLY, CDR2 FYNNEI. Written as DNA, the CDR3 is TGTGCCAGCAGCCGGCAGCGGACTGAAGCTTTCTTT. Translation: CASSRQRTEAFF. Full variable domain (outside the CDR3, taken from reference TRBV2 and TRBJ1-1): EPEVTQTPSHQVTQMGQEVILRCVPISNHLYFYWYRQILGQKVEFLVSFYNNEISEKSEIFDDQFSVERPDGSNFTLKIRSTKLEDSAMYFCASSRQRTEAFFGQGTRLTVV.